The rows below give T cell receptor beta chains drawn from one sample of a study of blood T cells in healthy people across ages. Via MiXCR, TCRdb re-called the 5' RACE reads, giving one row per CDR3 protein. In the table there are more than 650,000 distinct CDR3 sequences, approximately 53% of which are singletons. The sequenced sample consisted of blood. The receptors stem from a man older than 75 in good health. The CDR3 runs from the conserved cysteine through the conserved F or W. Each record gives: CDR3 DNA, CDR3 protein, J gene, V gene, D gene, clone size. The D gene is left open where the match is weak. Not every row has a clone size; where given, it reads once, few, many or a size class.

TGCAGTGCTAGAGATCGGAGGCAGGGTCCCAACTATGGCTACACCTTC CSARDRRQGPNYGYTF TRBJ1-2 TRBV20-1 . few
TGTGCCATCAGTGAGCTTGCGGGAGGGCCAGGTGAGCAGTTCTTC CAISELAGGPGEQFF TRBJ2-1 TRBV10-3 TRBD2 few
TGCGCCAGCAGCTTGGCAAGGACAGAGACCTATGGCTACACCTTC CASSLARTETYGYTF TRBJ1-2 TRBV5-1 . .
TGTGCCAGCAGTGAGATGGGAGGGAGAGGGTACGAGCAGTACTTC CASSEMGGRGYEQYF TRBJ2-7 TRBV2 TRBD2 .
TGTGCCAGCTCAACCGGGACAGTCTCCTACGAGCAGTACTTC CASSTGTVSYEQYF TRBJ2-7 TRBV18 TRBD1 .
TGCAGTGCTAGAGTTACTAGCGGATGGTACCAAGAGACCCAGTACTTC CSARVTSGWYQETQYF TRBJ2-5 TRBV20-1 TRBD2 few
TGCGCCAGCAGCTTGGTCACTAGCGGAGCCTCCCAAAACATTCAGTACTTC CASSLVTSGASQNIQYF TRBJ2-4 TRBV5-1 TRBD2 .
TGTGCCATCAGTGGGGGGACTAGCGGGAGTCAAGCCCCCTACGGGCAGTACTTC CAISGGTSGSQAPYGQYF TRBJ2-7 TRBV10-3 TRBD2 .
TGTGCCAGCAAAGACCGGGAGGACTACGAGCAGTACTTC CASKDREDYEQYF TRBJ2-7 TRBV7-9 TRBD2 .
TGTGCCAGCAGCATACAGAGCCCTGGGGCCAACGTCCTGACTTTC CASSIQSPGANVLTF TRBJ2-6 TRBV6-1 . .
TGTGCCAGCAGTTCACCCGGGACAGGGCGCTCACCCCTCCACTTT CASSSPGTGRSPLHF TRBJ1-6 TRBV25-1 TRBD1 .
TGCAGTGCTAGATTCAGTTGGGATGAGCAGTTCTTC CSARFSWDEQFF TRBJ2-1 TRBV20-1 . few
TGTGCCAGCAGGGCAAACGGGGAGCAGTACTTC CASRANGEQYF TRBJ2-7 TRBV27 . .
TGTGCCACCAGTGACCAACAGGGATCCAATCAGCCCCAGCATTTT CATSDQQGSNQPQHF TRBJ1-5 TRBV24-1 . .
TGTGCCACCAATACAGGGGCCAAGTATAGCAATCAGCCCCAGCATTTT CATNTGAKYSNQPQHF TRBJ1-5 TRBV12-3/TRBV12-4 TRBD1 .
TGTGCCATCAGTGAGACAGTGAACACTGAAGCTTTCTTT CAISETVNTEAFF TRBJ1-1 TRBV10-3 . .
TGTGCCATCAGTGACCAAAGCGGGCTCCGAACCTACAATGAGCAGTACTTC CAISDQSGLRTYNEQYF TRBJ2-7 TRBV10-3 . .
TGTGCCAGCCGGGACTGGGGAGAATATCAGCCCCAGCATTTT CASRDWGEYQPQHF TRBJ1-5 TRBV25-1 . .
TGTGCCAGCAACTTGCGGGGTTTCTACGAGCAGTACTTC CASNLRGFYEQYF TRBJ2-7 TRBV2 . .
TGTGCCAGCAGTCCCGGACGGTGGGAAAAACTGTTTTTT CASSPGRWEKLFF TRBJ1-4 TRBV12-3/TRBV12-4 . .
TGCAGCGTTGGGACAGTACCCTACGAGCAGTACTTC CSVGTVPYEQYF TRBJ2-7 TRBV29-1 . few
TGTGCCAGCAGCCAACATTCCCCGACAGCGATTGTTGCCAAAAACATTCAGTACTTC CASSQHSPTAIVAKNIQYF TRBJ2-4 TRBV7-2 . .
TGCAGTGCTTCGACAGGGGGGGACATTCAGTACTTC CSASTGGDIQYF TRBJ2-4 TRBV20-1 TRBD1 once
TGCAGTGCTAGAGGGCCTGGGAGCAGGTCCTACGAGCAGTACTTC CSARGPGSRSYEQYF TRBJ2-7 TRBV20-1 . .
TGTGCCAGCAGTTACTCACGGGGTATCCAGGGGGCTTACACTGAAGCTTTCTTT CASSYSRGIQGAYTEAFF TRBJ1-1 TRBV6-5 TRBD1 .
TGCAGCGTTGAAGAGGGGGACAGGGAAACTGAAGCTTTCTTT CSVEEGDRETEAFF TRBJ1-1 TRBV29-1 TRBD1 .
TGTGCCACGGAGGAGGGAGCCCAAAACATTCAGTACTTC CATEEGAQNIQYF TRBJ2-4 TRBV7-2 . .
TGCAGTGCTAGAGCTGGGTACAATGAGCAGTTCTTC CSARAGYNEQFF TRBJ2-1 TRBV20-1 . .
TGCGCCAGCAGCTTGGTAGGTAGCGGCAGATACGAGCAGTACTTC CASSLVGSGRYEQYF TRBJ2-7 TRBV5-1 . .
TGTGCCAGCAGTCGAAGGGGTAGCGGAGCCTACAATGAGCAGTTCTTC CASSRRGSGAYNEQFF TRBJ2-1 TRBV13 . .
TGTGCCAGCAGCGTAGTAGCGACCTACGGGGAGACCCAGTACTTC CASSVVATYGETQYF TRBJ2-5 TRBV9 . .
TGCAGTGCTAGATCCCGGACTCTACTCCTCTACGAGCAGTACTTC CSARSRTLLLYEQYF TRBJ2-7 TRBV20-1 . .
TGCAGTGCCATTCCCCTCGGGACAGGGTCCTACGAGCAGTACTTC CSAIPLGTGSYEQYF TRBJ2-7 TRBV20-1 TRBD1 few
TGTGCCAGCAGACATGGGACAGGGGATGGCTACACCTTC CASRHGTGDGYTF TRBJ1-2 TRBV7-9 TRBD1 .
TGTGCCAGCAGCAGACAGGGGGCTAACTATGGCTACACCTTC CASSRQGANYGYTF TRBJ1-2 TRBV6-1 TRBD1 few
TGTGCCATCAGTGATGGACTAGCGGGAGTGAAGGACAGATACGCGTATTTT CAISDGLAGVKDRYAYF TRBJ2-3 TRBV10-3 TRBD2 few
TGTGCCAGCAGCTTAAGCGCCAGGGGGCAGTTAGAGACCCAGTACTTC CASSLSARGQLETQYF TRBJ2-5 TRBV7-6 TRBD1 few
TGTGCCAGCAGCGACCGGGGGAGGGCCAAAAGTGAGCAGTACTTC CASSDRGRAKSEQYF TRBJ2-7 TRBV5-6 TRBD2 .
TGTGCCAGCAGCGGACAGGGAGGGGTCTACGAGCAGTACTTC CASSGQGGVYEQYF TRBJ2-7 TRBV28 . .
TGCAGTGCTAGAGATTTCCGACAGGGTACCGACGAGCAGTACTTC CSARDFRQGTDEQYF TRBJ2-7 TRBV20-1 TRBD1 .
TGTGCCAGCAGCCAAGTTGCAAAACTAGCGAACGAGCAGTACTTC CASSQVAKLANEQYF TRBJ2-7 TRBV3-1 TRBD2 few
TGCAGTGCCCCCAGGACAGGGGCTGACTATGGCTACACCTTC CSAPRTGADYGYTF TRBJ1-2 TRBV20-1 TRBD1 few
TGCGCCAGCAGAACAAGCCGGGGGGGGACAGGGGGAAACAATGAGCAGTTCTTC CASRTSRGGTGGNNEQFF TRBJ2-1 TRBV4-1 TRBD1 .
TGTGCCAGCAGTTTAAGAGCGGGAGGGCCGGACTACGAGCAGTACTTC CASSLRAGGPDYEQYF TRBJ2-7 TRBV28 TRBD2 .